This T cell receptor beta chain was sequenced for a study of blood T cells in healthy people across ages. A note on this clonotype: Its antigen is not identified.

PCR was performed a second time for about 6 to 11 cycles using a sample-barcoded 5' primer and a J-beta primer mix. TCRdb ran MiXCR on the 5' RACE reads and lists one entry per CDR3 protein. Seen here are more than 500,000 distinct CDR3 sequences, 25% to 30% observed once, and the top ten hold roughly 20%. V lost 4 bases and J lost 3, with 15 bases in between. Germline V lookup: CDR1 LGHDT, CDR2 YNNKEL (reference sequence). The CDR3 runs 15 residues. Study results and caveats: TCR beta diversity per million T cells fell roughly linearly with age. Among long-lived donors, naive CD4+ cells were more numerous and diversity higher than in aged donors.

This clonotype was sampled from a woman in her 70s in good health. The sequenced sample consisted of blood. V and J are TRBV3-1 and TRBJ1-2; perhaps TRBD1 as D (6 bases). DNA of the CDR3: TGTGCCAGCAGCCGAGGTGGAGGACAGTACTATGGCTACACCTTC. This sequence encodes CASSRGGGQYYGYTF.